The 5 T cell receptor beta chains presented below share a single source sample, sequenced in a study of blood T cell repertoires in COVID-19 (TCRdb year 2020). Library generation was performed with the immunoSEQ multiplex PCR assay. TCRdb obtained this table from immuneACCESS and retained in-frame rearrangements with V and J assigned. These tables miss some clones; where compared with another copy, unresolved V genes account for less than half of the shortfall, and the remainder is unexplained. The sample table lists 300,000 to 350,000 clones, 75% to 95% of them with a count of one. The top ten clones comprise roughly 7.3% of the sample. Sequenced: peripheral blood. The receptors shown here come from a woman in her 30s with COVID-19, enrolled during active disease.

The chain combines TRBV7-3 with TRBJ1-2; D possibly corresponds to TRBD1 (5 bases). Germline V gene lookup returns CDR1 SGHTA and CDR2 FQGTGA. Between the trimmed V and J ends, which lost 5 bases and 4 bases, there was a span of 17 bases. This CDR3 has 15 amino acids. The CDR3 region has the DNA TGTGCCAGCAGCCGAGGAGGGACTGACGCCTATGGCTACACCTTC. It encodes CASSRGGTDAYGYTF.

About this clone itself: Other nucleotide sequences in the sample specify the same CDR3. The chain uses TRBV7-2 and TRBJ1-1; D possibly corresponds to TRBD1 (5 bases). There are 13 residues in the CDR3. Germline V CDR1 and CDR2: SGHTA, FQGNSA. Trimming shortened V by 4 bases and J by 1 base, and 7 bases separated the two germline ends. The CDR3 DNA sequence: TGTGCCAGCAGCTCGCAGGGGAACACTGAAGCTTTCTTT. Amino acids: CASSSQGNTEAFF.

This clone was counted a few times. The rearrangement links TRBV5-4 to TRBJ2-2; tentative D call: TRBD2 (6 bases). The CDR3 totals 16 residues. The germline V gene has CDR1 SGHNT and CDR2 YYREEE (reference sequence). V lost 0 bases to trimming and J lost 0 bases, with 9 bases between them. This CDR3 reads CASSLDASANTGELFF. Written as DNA, the CDR3 is TGTGCCAGCAGCTTGGATGCTAGCGCGAACACCGGGGAGCTGTTTTTT.

This chain connects TRBV4-2 to TRBJ2-2; 8 nucleotides line up with TRBD2. Germline CDR1 LGHNA, CDR2 YNFKEQ. V lost 1 base and J lost 1; bases outside the gene matches: 5. This CDR3 comprises 17 residues. The CDR3 loop reads CASSQGVSGVNTGELFF. The CDR3 nucleotides read TGTGCCAGCAGCCAAGGAGTTAGCGGGGTGAACACCGGGGAGCTGTTTTTT.

The chain recombines TRBV24-1 with TRBJ2-3, with 9 bases that match TRBD1. After removal of 7 bases from V and 2 bases from J, the junction contained 3 bases not matched to a gene. CDR3 length equals 14 residues. Germline V gene sequence: CDR1 KGHDR, CDR2 SFDVKD. The CDR3 region has the DNA TGTGCCACCAGGAGGACAGGGGCCACAGATACGCAGTATTTT. It specifies CATRRTGATDTQYF.